Sequencing of this T cell receptor (beta chain) was carried out in a study of cytomegalovirus exposure and HLA in healthy donors. Across the study: From roughly 180 million T cells, an earlier analysis saw 120 million or so unique TCR beta sequences. Clustering assigned around 77% of the approximately 390 genotyped donors to the Caucasian-associated ancestry cluster.

This clone was detected only a few times. The PCR used 60 Vbeta and 13 Jbeta primers. Sequencing was performed with immunoSEQ multiplex PCR; in TCRdb, only in-frame clones are kept and a portion is missing. The sample includes more than 80,000 clones, about 60% of them seen just once. Germline CDR1 and CDR2: SGHDT and YYEEEE. Trimming cost V 4 bases and J 4 bases; bases outside gene matches: 5. There are 13 residues in the CDR3. The TCR was taken from a woman aged 40 to 50 in good health and CMV-seropositive. V gene TRBV5-6 combines with J gene TRBJ2-7, with 7 bases lining up with TRBD2. What was sequenced was PBMCs. The CDR3 is CASSPSGSYEQYF. DNA of the CDR3: TGTGCCAGCAGCCCTAGCGGATCTTACGAGCAGTACTTC.